Listed below are T cell receptor beta chains from one sample, sequenced in a study of cytomegalovirus exposure and HLA in healthy donors. Sequencing used immunoSEQ multiplex PCR; TCRdb keeps in-frame clones, though not all of them. The sample records fewer than 200,000 clones, 78% being singletons. The material sequenced was PBMCs. The receptor set was obtained from a female donor in good health and CMV-seronegative. The conserved cysteine and the conserved F or W are not part of the CDR3 here.

v_call: TRBV10-3
j_call: TRBJ2-7
cdr3_aa: AISVSGSSFEQY

v_call: TRBV19
j_call: TRBJ1-5
cdr3_aa: ASSISLPTSSNQPQH

v_call: TRBV4-1
j_call: TRBJ2-5
cdr3_aa: ASSPLAPRGETQY

v_call: TRBV11-3
j_call: TRBJ1-1
cdr3_aa: ASSLGGDRDTEAF

v_call: TRBV7-7
j_call: TRBJ2-1
cdr3_aa: ASSQGLNNEQF

v_call: TRBV7-2
j_call: TRBJ2-4
cdr3_aa: ASSSSGHQGIQY

v_call: TRBV10-3
j_call: TRBJ1-5
cdr3_aa: AISEIQGNQPQH

v_call: TRBV5-4
j_call: TRBJ1-3
cdr3_aa: ASSLSAARGGNTIY

v_call: TRBV5-1
j_call: TRBJ2-1
cdr3_aa: ASSFEGGPDEQF

v_call: TRBV28
j_call: TRBJ2-7
cdr3_aa: ASSSSFSGDSYEQY

v_call: TRBV29-1
j_call: TRBJ2-5
cdr3_aa: SVQTGIETQY

v_call: TRBV7-2
j_call: TRBJ1-2
cdr3_aa: ASSSLDRDYGYT

v_call: TRBV9
j_call: TRBJ2-5
cdr3_aa: ASSTRQGFGETQY

v_call: TRBV5-6
j_call: NA
cdr3_aa: ASSLYRVYEQY

v_call: TRBV5-6
j_call: TRBJ2-2
cdr3_aa: ASSFGGSGELF

v_call: TRBV5-6
j_call: TRBJ1-1
cdr3_aa: ASSGIDRNTEAF

v_call: TRBV5-6
j_call: TRBJ2-2
cdr3_aa: ASSLRGGPEGTGELF

v_call: TRBV29-1
j_call: TRBJ2-3
cdr3_aa: SVHLISPSTDTQY

v_call: TRBV6-5
j_call: TRBJ1-1
cdr3_aa: ASMSAGEAF

v_call: TRBV30
j_call: TRBJ2-1
cdr3_aa: ARDTVEDEQF

v_call: TRBV10-2
j_call: TRBJ1-1
cdr3_aa: ASGSTGSTEAF

v_call: TRBV28
j_call: TRBJ2-3
cdr3_aa: ASSGADSKTDTQY

v_call: TRBV19
j_call: TRBJ1-5
cdr3_aa: ASSLTGNQPQH

v_call: TRBV9
j_call: TRBJ1-5
cdr3_aa: ASSPRTYQPQH

v_call: TRBV7-8
j_call: TRBJ1-4
cdr3_aa: ASSLGWAVDEKLF

v_call: TRBV10-3
j_call: TRBJ2-1
cdr3_aa: AITVLAGAGGNEQF

v_call: TRBV19
j_call: TRBJ1-1
cdr3_aa: ASSQDRGFSEAF